A selection of T cell receptor beta chains follows, all from one sample in a study of blood T cell repertoires in COVID-19. The method was immunoSEQ multiplex PCR; TCRdb's version includes in-frame clones alone and lacks a portion of them. Found here are some 14,000 clones, roughly 91% of them singletons; the top ten hold roughly 8.1%. Sequencing was done on a sample of peripheral blood. These receptors were collected from a human donor in a cohort sampled during active COVID-19. Each CDR3 is given with its conserved first and last residue. Fields, in order: clone size, V gene, D gene, J gene, CDR3 DNA, CDR3 protein. A D gene is named only where the DNA matches it firmly. Clone size is not always given. Where it is, it says once, few, many or a class for expanded clones.

size: NA
V: TRBV2
D: NA
J: TRBJ2-7
DNA: TGTGCCAGCAGTCCAAATCCCTTCCCGGGAGTGTACGAGCAGTACTTC
CDR3: CASSPNPFPGVYEQYF

size: NA
V: TRBV5-1
D: NA
J: TRBJ2-3
DNA: TGCGCCAGCAACCCCCGGCAGGGTGGCACAGATACGCAGTATTTT
CDR3: CASNPRQGGTDTQYF

size: NA
V: TRBV7-2
D: TRBD1
J: TRBJ2-1
DNA: TGTGCCAGCAGCCGGACAGGGGGCAATGAGCAGTTCTTC
CDR3: CASSRTGGNEQFF

size: NA
V: TRBV7-9
D: TRBD1
J: TRBJ2-7
DNA: TGTGCCAGCAGCTTCGACAGGGACGAGCAGTACTTC
CDR3: CASSFDRDEQYF

size: NA
V: TRBV11-2
D: NA
J: TRBJ2-5
DNA: TGTGCCAGCAGCCCGGACTACACCGGGACCGCGAGGGAGGCCCAGTACTTC
CDR3: CASSPDYTGTAREAQYF

size: NA
V: TRBV5-4
D: NA
J: TRBJ1-2
DNA: TGTGCCAGCAGCTTGGGAGGGGGAAGCTATGGCTACACCTTC
CDR3: CASSLGGGSYGYTF

size: once
V: TRBV10-1
D: TRBD2
J: TRBJ2-3
DNA: TGCGCCAGCAGCCGTGCTAGCGGGAGTACTGATACGCAGTATTTT
CDR3: CASSRASGSTDTQYF

size: NA
V: TRBV5-6
D: TRBD1
J: TRBJ2-2
DNA: TGTGCCAGCAGCTTGGTGCAGGGGGCCGGGGAGCTGTTTTTT
CDR3: CASSLVQGAGELFF

size: NA
V: TRBV24-1
D: TRBD1
J: TRBJ2-5
DNA: TGTGCCACCGCCTCGGGACAGACTCAAGAGACCCAGTACTTC
CDR3: CATASGQTQETQYF

size: once
V: TRBV7-2
D: NA
J: TRBJ2-2
DNA: TGTGCCAGCAGCTTAGTTGGAGGGGACACCGGGGAGCTGTTTTTT
CDR3: CASSLVGGDTGELFF

size: NA
V: TRBV7-3
D: TRBD2
J: TRBJ2-3
DNA: TGTGCCAGCAGCCTGACTAGCGGCAACACAGATACGCAGTATTTT
CDR3: CASSLTSGNTDTQYF

size: NA
V: TRBV19
D: NA
J: TRBJ1-1
DNA: TGTGCCAGTAGTATAGCGGGACTCCATAGGGGAGACACTGAAGCTTTCTTT
CDR3: CASSIAGLHRGDTEAFF

size: NA
V: TRBV7-2
D: NA
J: TRBJ2-1
DNA: TGTGCCAGCAGCTTAGAGGCTAGCTCTGAGCAGTTCTTC
CDR3: CASSLEASSEQFF

size: NA
V: TRBV5-1
D: TRBD2
J: TRBJ2-7
DNA: TGCGCCAGCAGCTTGGTTTCTAGCGGGAGTTACGAGCAGTACTTC
CDR3: CASSLVSSGSYEQYF

size: NA
V: TRBV6-5
D: NA
J: TRBJ2-4
DNA: TGTGCCAGCACCGACAGATTAGCCAAAAACATTCAGTACTTC
CDR3: CASTDRLAKNIQYF

size: NA
V: TRBV6-5
D: NA
J: TRBJ2-1
DNA: TGTGCCAGCAGTTACGAGGTCGGCTCCTACAATGAGCAGTTCTTC
CDR3: CASSYEVGSYNEQFF

size: NA
V: TRBV6-1
D: NA
J: TRBJ1-5
DNA: TGTGCCAGCAGTGAATGGGGGCAAAGCAATCAGCCCCAGCATTTT
CDR3: CASSEWGQSNQPQHF

size: NA
V: TRBV4-2
D: NA
J: TRBJ2-3
DNA: TGTGCCAGCAGCCAGGTTCGGGGGATGGGCACAGATACGCAGTATTTT
CDR3: CASSQVRGMGTDTQYF

size: NA
V: TRBV24-1
D: TRBD1
J: TRBJ1-5
DNA: TGTGCCACCAGTCCGGACAGGGAGGACCAGCCCCAGCATTTT
CDR3: CATSPDREDQPQHF

size: NA
V: TRBV29-1
D: TRBD2
J: TRBJ2-1
DNA: TGCAGCGTCCCCCAATTCGGGAGGGTGAACAATGAGCAGTTCTTC
CDR3: CSVPQFGRVNNEQFF

size: NA
V: TRBV7-9
D: NA
J: TRBJ2-3
DNA: TGTGCCAGCGCCTCGGGGGGCACAGATACGCAGTATTTT
CDR3: CASASGGTDTQYF

size: NA
V: TRBV9
D: NA
J: TRBJ2-1
DNA: TGTGCCAGCAGCGTAGGGGTAGCGGAAGTACCCGGGTTGGATGAGCAGTTCTTC
CDR3: CASSVGVAEVPGLDEQFF

size: NA
V: TRBV11-2
D: NA
J: TRBJ2-7
DNA: TGTGCCAGCAGCTTCCTAGGGGCCCCTATCAGCGAGAGATCCTACGAGCAGTACTTC
CDR3: CASSFLGAPISERSYEQYF

size: NA
V: TRBV5-4
D: NA
J: TRBJ2-2
DNA: TGTGCCAGCAGCTTGGACAGGATAGCGAACACCGGGGAGCTGTTTTTT
CDR3: CASSLDRIANTGELFF

size: once
V: TRBV19
D: TRBD1
J: TRBJ1-6
DNA: TGTGCCAGTACCTTAATAGGGGACAGAATTAATTCACCCCTCCACTTT
CDR3: CASTLIGDRINSPLHF

size: NA
V: TRBV20-1
D: NA
J: TRBJ2-7
DNA: TGCAGTGCTAGTGATCAGGGGTACGAGCAGTACTTC
CDR3: CSASDQGYEQYF

size: NA
V: TRBV2
D: NA
J: TRBJ2-5
DNA: TGTGCCAGCAGGAAAACCGGGACTTCTTACTCCCAAGAGACCCAGTACTTC
CDR3: CASRKTGTSYSQETQYF

size: NA
V: TRBV21-1
D: NA
J: TRBJ2-3
DNA: TGTGCCAGCAGCAAAGGCAGGGACACAGATACGCAGTATTTT
CDR3: CASSKGRDTDTQYF

size: NA
V: TRBV30
D: TRBD2
J: TRBJ2-3
DNA: TGTGCCTGGAGTGTAACTAGCGGGGTATCCACAGATACGCAGTATTTT
CDR3: CAWSVTSGVSTDTQYF

size: NA
V: TRBV30
D: TRBD1
J: TRBJ2-2
DNA: TGTGCCTGGAGGGGACAGGTTACCGGGGAGCTGTTTTTT
CDR3: CAWRGQVTGELFF

size: once
V: TRBV29-1
D: NA
J: TRBJ2-3
DNA: TGCAGCGTTGAGGGCGGGATCCCAGATACGCAGTATTTT
CDR3: CSVEGGIPDTQYF

size: NA
V: TRBV5-1
D: TRBD1
J: TRBJ1-1
DNA: TGCGCCAGCAGGATTGGGACAGTTCGAGGGAACACTGAAGCTTTCTTT
CDR3: CASRIGTVRGNTEAFF

size: NA
V: TRBV30
D: TRBD1
J: TRBJ1-2
DNA: TGTGCCTGGAGTGTACAGGGGGCGGGTGGCTACACCTTC
CDR3: CAWSVQGAGGYTF

size: NA
V: TRBV28
D: TRBD1
J: TRBJ2-7
DNA: TGTGCCAGCAGTGCTCAACGACAGGGGGCCTCCTACGAGCAGTACTTC
CDR3: CASSAQRQGASYEQYF

size: NA
V: TRBV19
D: TRBD1
J: TRBJ1-5
DNA: TGTGCCAGTAGTCCCGGGACAGGGAATAGTCAGCCCCAGCATTTT
CDR3: CASSPGTGNSQPQHF

size: NA
V: TRBV19
D: NA
J: TRBJ2-2
DNA: TGTGCCAGTAGTCTGGCTCCGGGGGGCCCCACCGGGGAGCTGTTTTTT
CDR3: CASSLAPGGPTGELFF

size: once
V: TRBV7-8
D: NA
J: TRBJ2-2
DNA: TGTGCCAGCAGCTTAACAGGGAACACCGGGGAGCTGTTTTTT
CDR3: CASSLTGNTGELFF

size: once
V: TRBV6-2/TRBV6-3
D: TRBD1
J: TRBJ2-7
DNA: TGTGCCAGCAGTCCCTATGACAGGGGCCTGTACGAGCAGTACTTC
CDR3: CASSPYDRGLYEQYF

size: NA
V: TRBV6-6
D: NA
J: TRBJ2-2
DNA: TGTGCCAGCTCTTACGGAAGGGGGGGGGAGCTGTTTTTT
CDR3: CASSYGRGGELFF

size: NA
V: TRBV11-2
D: TRBD2
J: TRBJ2-5
DNA: TGTGCCAGCAGCTCCGGGACTAGGGGTGAGACCCAGTACTTC
CDR3: CASSSGTRGETQYF

size: NA
V: TRBV12-5
D: NA
J: TRBJ1-2
DNA: TGTGCTAGTGCCCTGGGGCTGGATGGCTACACCTTC
CDR3: CASALGLDGYTF

size: NA
V: TRBV13
D: NA
J: TRBJ2-2
DNA: TGTGCCAGCAGCATAAGAAACCGCCAGGGGACGAACACCGGGGAGCTGTTTTTT
CDR3: CASSIRNRQGTNTGELFF

size: few
V: TRBV5-1
D: NA
J: TRBJ2-7
DNA: TGCGCCAGCAGCTTAGAGGGAATCTACGAGCAGTACTTC
CDR3: CASSLEGIYEQYF

size: NA
V: TRBV2
D: NA
J: TRBJ1-2
DNA: TGTGCCAGCAGTGAACGCCCCGCAGGGGCAAAGTATGGCTACACCTTC
CDR3: CASSERPAGAKYGYTF

size: once
V: TRBV7-6
D: NA
J: TRBJ1-3
DNA: TGTGCCAGCAGCCTGGCCCCGACAGGCTCTGGAAACACCATATATTTT
CDR3: CASSLAPTGSGNTIYF

size: once
V: TRBV27
D: TRBD1
J: TRBJ2-6
DNA: TGTGCCAGCAACCCCGGGACAGGGGGCCCTGGGGCCAACGTCCTGACTTTC
CDR3: CASNPGTGGPGANVLTF

size: once
V: TRBV2
D: NA
J: TRBJ2-3
DNA: TGTGCATCCAATCCGGGACTCTCCACAGATACGCAGTATTTT
CDR3: CASNPGLSTDTQYF

size: few
V: TRBV7-9
D: NA
J: TRBJ2-7
DNA: TGTGCCAGCGGCAGACAGACCTACGAGCAGTACTTC
CDR3: CASGRQTYEQYF

size: NA
V: TRBV5-1
D: TRBD2
J: TRBJ2-1
DNA: TGCGCCAGCAGCTCCAAAACGACTAGCGGGGGCGGCGATGAGCAGTTCTTC
CDR3: CASSSKTTSGGGDEQFF

size: NA
V: TRBV7-2
D: TRBD1
J: TRBJ2-7
DNA: TGTGCCAGCAGCTTGCGACAGGGGGCCAACGAGCAGTACTTC
CDR3: CASSLRQGANEQYF

size: NA
V: TRBV3-1/TRBV3-2
D: NA
J: TRBJ2-1
DNA: TGTGCCAGCAGCCAATTCCAGGGGTCAGATGAGCAGTTCTTC
CDR3: CASSQFQGSDEQFF

size: NA
V: TRBV7-9
D: NA
J: TRBJ1-6
DNA: TGTGCCAGCAGCTTCAGGGGTACCGGCGATAATTCACCCCTCCACTTT
CDR3: CASSFRGTGDNSPLHF

size: NA
V: TRBV11-2
D: NA
J: TRBJ2-5
DNA: TGTGCCAGCAGCCGGTTAACAGGGCCCCAGACCCAGTACTTC
CDR3: CASSRLTGPQTQYF

size: NA
V: TRBV3-1/TRBV3-2
D: NA
J: TRBJ2-2
DNA: TGTGCCAGCAGCCTACCGGGAAGAACCGGGGAGCTGTTTTTT
CDR3: CASSLPGRTGELFF

size: NA
V: TRBV5-5
D: NA
J: TRBJ1-2
DNA: TGTGCCAGCAGCGTCGGTAGTAACTATGGCTACACCTTC
CDR3: CASSVGSNYGYTF

size: NA
V: TRBV5-4
D: TRBD2
J: TRBJ2-3
DNA: TGTGCCAGCAGCAGGACTAGCGGGGGGGCGGCAGATACGCAGTATTTT
CDR3: CASSRTSGGAADTQYF

size: NA
V: TRBV5-4
D: NA
J: TRBJ2-6
DNA: TGTGCCAGCAGCCCGGGGAACTCTGGGGCCAACGTCCTGACTTTC
CDR3: CASSPGNSGANVLTF